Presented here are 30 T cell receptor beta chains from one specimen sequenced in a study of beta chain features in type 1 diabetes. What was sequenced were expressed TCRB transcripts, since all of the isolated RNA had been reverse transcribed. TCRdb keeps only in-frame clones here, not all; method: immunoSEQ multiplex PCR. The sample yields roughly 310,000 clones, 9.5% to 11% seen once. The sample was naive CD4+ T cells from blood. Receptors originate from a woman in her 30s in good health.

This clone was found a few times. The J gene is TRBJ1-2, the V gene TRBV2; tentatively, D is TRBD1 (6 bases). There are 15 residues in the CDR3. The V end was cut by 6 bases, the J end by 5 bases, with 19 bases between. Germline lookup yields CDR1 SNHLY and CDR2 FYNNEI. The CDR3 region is CASSPRGGARYGYTF. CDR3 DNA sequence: TGTGCCAGCAGCCCGCGGGGGGGCGCTAGGTATGGCTACACCTTC. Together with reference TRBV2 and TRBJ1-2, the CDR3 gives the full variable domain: EPEVTQTPSHQVTQMGQEVILRCVPISNHLYFYWYRQILGQKVEFLVSFYNNEISEKSEIFDDQFSVERPDGSNFTLKIRSTKLEDSAMYFCASSPRGGARYGYTFGSGTRLTVV.

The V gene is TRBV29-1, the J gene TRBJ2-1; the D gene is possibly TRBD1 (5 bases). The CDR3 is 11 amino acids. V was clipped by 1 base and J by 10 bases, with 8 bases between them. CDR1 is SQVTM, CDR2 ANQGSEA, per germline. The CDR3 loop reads CSVEVPGEQFF. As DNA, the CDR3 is TGCAGCGTTGAAGTACCAGGGGAGCAGTTCTTC.

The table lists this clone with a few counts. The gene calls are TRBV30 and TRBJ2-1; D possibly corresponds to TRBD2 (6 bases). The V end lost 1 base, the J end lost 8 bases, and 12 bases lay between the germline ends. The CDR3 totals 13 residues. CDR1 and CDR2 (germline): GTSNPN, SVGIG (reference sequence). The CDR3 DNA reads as TGTGCCTGGAGTGGACTAGGATCCGATGAGCAGTTCTTC. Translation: CAWSGLGSDEQFF.

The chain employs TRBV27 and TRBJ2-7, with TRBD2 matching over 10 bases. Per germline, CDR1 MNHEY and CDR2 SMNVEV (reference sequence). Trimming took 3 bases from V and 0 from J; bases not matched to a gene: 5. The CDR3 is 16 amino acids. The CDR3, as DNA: TGTGCCAGCAGTTTCGTTACTAGCGGGAACTCCTACGAGCAGTACTTC. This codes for CASSFVTSGNSYEQYF.

The CDR3 DNA is TGTGCCAGCAGCGCCAACTCCGGGACTAGCGGTAAGCAGTTCTTC. It specifies CASSANSGTSGKQFF. The rearrangement joins TRBV7-2 to TRBJ2-1, with 11 bases fitting TRBD2. The trim removed 5 bases at V and 11 bases at J, leaving 11 bases unmatched. Per the germline V gene, CDR1 is SGHTA and CDR2 is FQGNSA. This CDR3 is built from 15 residues.

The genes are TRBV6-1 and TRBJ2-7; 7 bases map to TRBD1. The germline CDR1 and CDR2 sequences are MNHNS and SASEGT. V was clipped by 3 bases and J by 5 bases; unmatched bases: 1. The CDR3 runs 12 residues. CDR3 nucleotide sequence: TGTGCCAGCAGTGAGACAGGGAACGAGCAGTACTTC. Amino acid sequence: CASSETGNEQYF.

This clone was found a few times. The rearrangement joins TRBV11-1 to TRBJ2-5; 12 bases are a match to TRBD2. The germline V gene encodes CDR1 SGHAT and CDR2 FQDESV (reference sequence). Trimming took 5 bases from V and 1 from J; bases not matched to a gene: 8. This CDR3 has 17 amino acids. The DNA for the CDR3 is TGTGCCAGCAGCCGCCAGGGGACTAGCGGGCCCCAAGAGACCCAGTACTTC. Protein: CASSRQGTSGPQETQYF.

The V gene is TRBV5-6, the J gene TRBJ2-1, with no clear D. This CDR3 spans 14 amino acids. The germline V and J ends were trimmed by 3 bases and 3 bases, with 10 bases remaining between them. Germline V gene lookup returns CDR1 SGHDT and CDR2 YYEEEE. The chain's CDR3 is CASSYGRSYNEQFF. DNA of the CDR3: TGTGCCAGCAGCTACGGAAGGAGCTACAATGAGCAGTTCTTC. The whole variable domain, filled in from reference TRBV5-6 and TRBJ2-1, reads DAGVTQSPTHLIKTRGQQVTLRCSPKSGHDTVSWYQQALGQGPQFIFQYYEEEERQRGNFPDRFSGHQFPNYSSELNVNALLLGDSALYLCASSYGRSYNEQFFGPGTRLTVL.

CDR3 DNA: TGCGCCAGCAGCGCTGGGACAGGGTTGGAAGAAAAACTGTTTTTT. This codes for CASSAGTGLEEKLFF. The rearrangement links TRBV5-1 to TRBJ1-4; 9 bases are shared with TRBD1. V was clipped by 4 bases and J by 8 bases; unmatched bases: 9. The CDR3 sequence is 15 residues long. Germline V gives CDR1 SGHRS, CDR2 YFSETQ.

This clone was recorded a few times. The CDR3 sequence: CASSLTQGQSFYEQYF. The CDR3 DNA sequence: TGTGCCAGCAGCTTAACGCAGGGCCAAAGCTTCTACGAGCAGTACTTC. The rearrangement uses TRBV7-3 and TRBJ2-7; D perhaps matches TRBD1 (5 bases). The V end lost 0 bases, the J end lost 3 bases, and 15 bases lay between the germline ends. The CDR3 extends over 16 amino acids. CDR1 is SGHTA, CDR2 FQGTGA, per germline.

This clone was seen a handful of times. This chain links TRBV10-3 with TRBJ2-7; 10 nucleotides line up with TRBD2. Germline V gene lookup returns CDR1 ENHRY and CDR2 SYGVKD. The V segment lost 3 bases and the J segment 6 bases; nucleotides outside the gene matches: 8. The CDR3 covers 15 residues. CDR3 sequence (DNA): TGTGCCATCAGTGATGAAGCGGGAGGGTTGAGCGAGCAGTACTTC. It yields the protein CAISDEAGGLSEQYF.

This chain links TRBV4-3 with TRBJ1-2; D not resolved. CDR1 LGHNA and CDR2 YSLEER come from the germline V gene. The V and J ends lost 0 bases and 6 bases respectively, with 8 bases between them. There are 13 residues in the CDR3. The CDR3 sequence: CASSQETGDGYTF. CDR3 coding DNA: TGCGCCAGCAGCCAAGAAACCGGGGATGGCTACACCTTC.

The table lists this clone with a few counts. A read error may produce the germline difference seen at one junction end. CDR3 nucleotides: TGTGCCAGCGGTTTAGCGGGGCTCCAAGAGACCCAGTACTTC. It yields the protein CASGLAGLQETQYF. This chain uses TRBV28 with TRBJ2-5; TRBD2 matches at 8 bases. Germline loops: CDR1 MDHEN, CDR2 SYDVKM. CDR3 length: 14 amino acids.

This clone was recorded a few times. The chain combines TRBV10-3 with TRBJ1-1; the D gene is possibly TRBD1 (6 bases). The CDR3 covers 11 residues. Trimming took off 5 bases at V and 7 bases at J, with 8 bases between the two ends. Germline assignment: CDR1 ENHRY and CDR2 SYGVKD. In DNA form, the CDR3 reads TGTGCCATCAGTTGGGACATTGAAGCTTTCTTT. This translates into CAISWDIEAFF.

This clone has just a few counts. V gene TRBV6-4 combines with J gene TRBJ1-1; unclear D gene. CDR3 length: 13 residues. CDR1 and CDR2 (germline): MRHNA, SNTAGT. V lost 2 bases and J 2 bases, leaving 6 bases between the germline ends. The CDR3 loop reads CASSDRENTEAFF. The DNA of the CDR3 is TGTGCCAGCAGTGACAGAGAAAACACTGAAGCTTTCTTT.

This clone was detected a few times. The CDR3 region is CASSGQGSSGYTF. Here the CDR3 DNA reads TGTGCCAGCAGTGGACAGGGGTCGAGTGGCTACACCTTC. This chain joins TRBV25-1 and TRBJ1-2; TRBD1 aligns across 8 bases. V was clipped by 4 bases and J by 7 bases; unmatched bases: 5. CDR3 size: 13 residues. In germline, CDR1 is MGHDK, CDR2 SYGVNS.

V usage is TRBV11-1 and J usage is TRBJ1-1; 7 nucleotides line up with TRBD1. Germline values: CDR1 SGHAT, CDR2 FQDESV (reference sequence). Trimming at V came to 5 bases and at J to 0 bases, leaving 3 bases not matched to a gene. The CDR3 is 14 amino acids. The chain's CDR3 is CASSPDRMNTEAFF. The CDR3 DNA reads TGTGCCAGCAGCCCGGACAGGATGAACACTGAAGCTTTCTTT.

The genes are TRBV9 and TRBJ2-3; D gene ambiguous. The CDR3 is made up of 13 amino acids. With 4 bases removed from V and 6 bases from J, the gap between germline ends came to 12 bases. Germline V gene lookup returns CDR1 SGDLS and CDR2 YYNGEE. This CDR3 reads CASSPRGGDTQYF. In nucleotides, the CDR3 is TGTGCCAGCAGCCCCCGCGGTGGGGATACGCAGTATTTT.

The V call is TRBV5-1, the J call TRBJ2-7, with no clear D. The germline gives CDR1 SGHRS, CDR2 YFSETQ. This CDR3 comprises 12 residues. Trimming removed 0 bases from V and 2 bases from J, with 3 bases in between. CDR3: CASSLDTYEQYF. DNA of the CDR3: TGCGCCAGCAGCTTGGACACCTACGAGCAGTACTTC.

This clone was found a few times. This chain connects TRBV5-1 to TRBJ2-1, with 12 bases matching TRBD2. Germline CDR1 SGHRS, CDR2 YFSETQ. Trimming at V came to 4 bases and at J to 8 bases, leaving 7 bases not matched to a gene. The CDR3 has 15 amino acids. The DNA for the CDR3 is TGCGCCAGCAGCCTCCTAGCGGGAGGGTCTGATGAGCAGTTCTTC. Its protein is CASSLLAGGSDEQFF.

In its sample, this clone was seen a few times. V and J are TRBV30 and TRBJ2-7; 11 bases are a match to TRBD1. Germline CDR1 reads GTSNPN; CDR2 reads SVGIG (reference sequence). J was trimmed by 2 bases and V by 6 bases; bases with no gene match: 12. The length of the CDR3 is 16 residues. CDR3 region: CACRVYWGQGAYEQYF. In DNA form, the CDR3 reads TGTGCCTGCCGGGTCTATTGGGGACAGGGGGCCTACGAGCAGTACTTC.

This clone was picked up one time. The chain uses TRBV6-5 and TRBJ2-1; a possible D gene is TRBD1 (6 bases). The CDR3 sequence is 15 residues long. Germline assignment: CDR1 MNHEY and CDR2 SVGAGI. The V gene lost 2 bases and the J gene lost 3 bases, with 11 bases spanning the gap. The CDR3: CASSYRVGGYNEQFF. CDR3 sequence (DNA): TGTGCCAGCAGTTACAGGGTAGGGGGCTACAATGAGCAGTTCTTC.

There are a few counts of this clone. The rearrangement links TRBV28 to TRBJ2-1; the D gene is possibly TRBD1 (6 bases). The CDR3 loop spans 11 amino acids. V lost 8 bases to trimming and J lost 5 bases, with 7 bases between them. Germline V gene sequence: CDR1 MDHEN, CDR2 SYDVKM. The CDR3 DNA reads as TGTGCCAGCCAGGGGAACAATGAGCAGTTCTTC. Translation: CASQGNNEQFF.

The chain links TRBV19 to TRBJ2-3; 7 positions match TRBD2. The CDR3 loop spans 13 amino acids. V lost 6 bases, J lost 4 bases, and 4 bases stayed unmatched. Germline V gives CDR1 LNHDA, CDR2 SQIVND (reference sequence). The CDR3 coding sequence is TGTGCCAGTAGCCCTGGACTAGCAGATACGCAGTATTTT. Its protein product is CASSPGLADTQYF.

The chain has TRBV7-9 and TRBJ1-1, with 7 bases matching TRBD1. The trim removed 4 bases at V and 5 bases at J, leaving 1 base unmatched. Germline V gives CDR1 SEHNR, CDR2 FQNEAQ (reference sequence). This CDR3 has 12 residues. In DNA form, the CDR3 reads TGTGCCAGCAGCTCGACAGGGACTGAAGCTTTCTTT. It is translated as CASSSTGTEAFF.

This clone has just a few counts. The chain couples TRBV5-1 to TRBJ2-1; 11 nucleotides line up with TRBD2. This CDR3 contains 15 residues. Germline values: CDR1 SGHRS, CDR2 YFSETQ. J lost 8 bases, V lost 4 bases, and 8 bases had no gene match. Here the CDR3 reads CASSTRLAGSHEQFF. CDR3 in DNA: TGCGCCAGCAGCACCCGACTAGCGGGGAGCCATGAGCAGTTCTTC.

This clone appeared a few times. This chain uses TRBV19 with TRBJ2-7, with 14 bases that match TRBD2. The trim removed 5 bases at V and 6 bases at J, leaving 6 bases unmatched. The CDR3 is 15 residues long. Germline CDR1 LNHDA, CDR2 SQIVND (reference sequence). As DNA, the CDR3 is TGTGCCAGTAGTGTGAAGGGACTAGCGGGAGCCGAGCAGTACTTC. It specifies CASSVKGLAGAEQYF.

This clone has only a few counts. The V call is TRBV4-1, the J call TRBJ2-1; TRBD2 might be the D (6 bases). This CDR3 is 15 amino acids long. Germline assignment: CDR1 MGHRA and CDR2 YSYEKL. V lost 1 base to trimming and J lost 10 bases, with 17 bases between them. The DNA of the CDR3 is TGCGCCAGCAGCCAAGGAGCGGGTCCTTCGGGGGAGCAGTTCTTC. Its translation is CASSQGAGPSGEQFF.

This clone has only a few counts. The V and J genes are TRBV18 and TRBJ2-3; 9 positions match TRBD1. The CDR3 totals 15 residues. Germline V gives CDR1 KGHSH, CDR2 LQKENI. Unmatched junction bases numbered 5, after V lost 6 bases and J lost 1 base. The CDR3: CASSPGQGRTDTQYF. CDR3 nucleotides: TGTGCCAGCTCTCCCGGACAGGGGCGCACAGATACGCAGTATTTT.

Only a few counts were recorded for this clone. The CDR3 bases are TGTGCCAGCAGCTTGGTAGGACGACTAAGTGGCAATGAGCAGTTCTTC. Its translation: CASSLVGRLSGNEQFF. The genes are TRBV5-4 and TRBJ2-1, with a possible D match to TRBD2 (5 bases). This CDR3 has 16 amino acids. CDR1 is SGHNT, CDR2 YYREEE, per germline (reference sequence). V lost 0 bases, J lost 6 bases, and 16 bases lay in between.